Listed below are T cell receptor beta chains from one sample, sequenced in a study of blood T cells in healthy people across ages. TCRdb called the 5' RACE reads again in MiXCR, with one record for every CDR3 protein. The sample comprises roughly 1.4 million distinct CDR3 sequences, approximately 59% of which are singletons, and 5% to 7% rests with the top ten. Material for sequencing was blood. The origin of the receptors is a man between 18 and 35 years old in good health. Each CDR3 is given with its conserved first and last residue. Not all rows give a size; the values are once, few, many and, for expanded clones, a class.

v_gene,abundance,j_gene,CDR3aa
TRBV6-2/TRBV6-3,once,TRBJ1-1,CASSYSEGHTEAFF
TRBV5-1,-,TRBJ2-7,CASSPVQGSGGTQYF
TRBV7-9,-,TRBJ2-7,CASSLANAAYEQYF
TRBV7-2,-,TRBJ2-5,CASSPNGGKTQYF
TRBV6-6,-,TRBJ2-1,CASITGAYNEQFF
TRBV6-1,-,TRBJ2-3,CASSDTLAGAGDTQYF
TRBV6-1,-,TRBJ1-1,CASSEKGDHTEAFF
TRBV3-1,-,-,CASRRGLAGGEQYF
TRBV25-1,once,TRBJ1-2,CASSAQGGGLYGYTF
TRBV20-1,-,TRBJ2-5,CSARDRVVGETQYF
TRBV5-6,-,TRBJ2-3,CASSLGLTGDASTDTQYF
TRBV6-5,-,TRBJ2-5,CASTQRTSGHNEQYF
TRBV6-5,once,TRBJ2-2,CASSFRTGSNTGELFF
TRBV6-1,-,TRBJ2-6,CASSATRGSGANVLTF
TRBV20-1,-,TRBJ1-2,CSARGPLVVLNYGYTF
TRBV2,few,TRBJ2-3,CASILLSGTSFLDTQYF
TRBV6-5,few,TRBJ2-1,CASSSTVDNEQFF
TRBV5-1,once,TRBJ1-2,CASSFSRTGPNYGYTF
TRBV29-1,-,TRBJ2-1,CSVRTGRGQFF
TRBV20-1,-,TRBJ1-1,CSARTPDGAEAFF
TRBV7-2,few,TRBJ2-1,CASSLVAGVFNEQFF
TRBV7-8,-,TRBJ2-7,CASSNRATGTYEQYF
TRBV20-1,-,TRBJ2-1,CSASRGGPQPSPYNEQFF
TRBV5-6,-,TRBJ2-3,CASSLLAYGTDTQNF
TRBV2,few,TRBJ1-5,CASSMSLSQPQHF
TRBV5-1,-,TRBJ1-5,CASSLEGGGGNQPQHF